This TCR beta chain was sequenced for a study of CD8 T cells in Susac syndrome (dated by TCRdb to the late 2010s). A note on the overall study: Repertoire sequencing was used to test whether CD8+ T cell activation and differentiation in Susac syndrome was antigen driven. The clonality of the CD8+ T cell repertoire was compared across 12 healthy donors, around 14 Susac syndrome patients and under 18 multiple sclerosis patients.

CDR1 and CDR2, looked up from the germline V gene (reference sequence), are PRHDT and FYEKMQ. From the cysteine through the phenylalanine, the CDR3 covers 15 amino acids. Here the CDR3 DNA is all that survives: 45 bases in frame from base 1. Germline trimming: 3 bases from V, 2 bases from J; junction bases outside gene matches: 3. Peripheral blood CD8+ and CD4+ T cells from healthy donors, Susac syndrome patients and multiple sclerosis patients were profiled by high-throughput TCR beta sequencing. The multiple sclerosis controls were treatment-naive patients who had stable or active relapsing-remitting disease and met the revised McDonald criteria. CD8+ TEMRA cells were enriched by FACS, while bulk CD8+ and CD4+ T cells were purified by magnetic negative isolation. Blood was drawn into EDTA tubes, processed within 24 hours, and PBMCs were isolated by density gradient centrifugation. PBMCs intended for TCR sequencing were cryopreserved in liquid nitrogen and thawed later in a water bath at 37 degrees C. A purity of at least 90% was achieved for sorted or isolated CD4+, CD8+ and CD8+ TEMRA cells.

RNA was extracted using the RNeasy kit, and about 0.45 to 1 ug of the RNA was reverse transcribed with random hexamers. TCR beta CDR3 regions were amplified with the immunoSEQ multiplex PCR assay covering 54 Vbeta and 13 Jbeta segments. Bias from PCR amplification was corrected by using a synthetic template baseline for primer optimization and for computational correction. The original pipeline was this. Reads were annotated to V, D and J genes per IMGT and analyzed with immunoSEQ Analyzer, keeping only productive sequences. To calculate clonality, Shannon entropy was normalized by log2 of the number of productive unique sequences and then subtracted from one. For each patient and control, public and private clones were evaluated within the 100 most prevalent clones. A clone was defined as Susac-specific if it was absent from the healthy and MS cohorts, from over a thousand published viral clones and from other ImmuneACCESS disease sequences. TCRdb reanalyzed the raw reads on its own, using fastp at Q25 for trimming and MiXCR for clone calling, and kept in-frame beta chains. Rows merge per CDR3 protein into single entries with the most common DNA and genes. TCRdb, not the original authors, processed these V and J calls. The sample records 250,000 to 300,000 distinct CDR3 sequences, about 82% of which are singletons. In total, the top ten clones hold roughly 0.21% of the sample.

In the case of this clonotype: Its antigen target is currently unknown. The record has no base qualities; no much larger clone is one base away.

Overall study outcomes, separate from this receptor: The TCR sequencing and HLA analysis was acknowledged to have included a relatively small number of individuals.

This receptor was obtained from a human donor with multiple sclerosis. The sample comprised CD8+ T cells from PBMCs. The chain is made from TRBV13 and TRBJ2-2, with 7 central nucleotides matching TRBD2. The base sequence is TGTGCCAGCAGCTTTAAGCGGGGAAACACCGGGGAGCTGTTTTTT. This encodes CASSFKRGNTGELFF.